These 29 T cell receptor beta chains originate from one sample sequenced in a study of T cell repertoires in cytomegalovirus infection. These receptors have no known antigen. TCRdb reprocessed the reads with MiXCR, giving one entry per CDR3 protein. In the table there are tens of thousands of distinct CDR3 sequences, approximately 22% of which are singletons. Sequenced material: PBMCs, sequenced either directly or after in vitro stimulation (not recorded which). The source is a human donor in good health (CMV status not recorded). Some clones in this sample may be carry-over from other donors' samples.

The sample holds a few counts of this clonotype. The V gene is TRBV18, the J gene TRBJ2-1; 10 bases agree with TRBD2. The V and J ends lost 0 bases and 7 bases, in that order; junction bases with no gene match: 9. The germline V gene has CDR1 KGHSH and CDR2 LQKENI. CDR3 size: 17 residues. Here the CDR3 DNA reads TGTGCCAGCTCACCACCGAATCGCCTAGCGGGAGAGAATGAGCAGTTCTTC. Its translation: CASSPPNRLAGENEQFF.

The CDR3 reads CASSYSGGVTDTQYF. CDR3 nucleotide sequence: TGTGCCAGCAGTTACTCAGGGGGCGTTACAGATACGCAGTATTTT. The genes are TRBV6-5 and TRBJ2-3; 7 bases map to TRBD1. CDR1 and CDR2 from the germline V gene are MNHEY and SVGAGI. CDR3 size: 15 residues. The V gene end was trimmed by 0 bases and the J gene end by 3 bases; junction bases not matched to a gene: 3.

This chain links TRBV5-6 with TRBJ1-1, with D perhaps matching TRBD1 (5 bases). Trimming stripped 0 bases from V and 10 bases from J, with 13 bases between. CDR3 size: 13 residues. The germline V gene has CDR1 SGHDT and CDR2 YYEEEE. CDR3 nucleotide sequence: TGTGCCAGCAGCTTGGGCGACAGAAATGGAGCTTTCTTT. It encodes CASSLGDRNGAFF.

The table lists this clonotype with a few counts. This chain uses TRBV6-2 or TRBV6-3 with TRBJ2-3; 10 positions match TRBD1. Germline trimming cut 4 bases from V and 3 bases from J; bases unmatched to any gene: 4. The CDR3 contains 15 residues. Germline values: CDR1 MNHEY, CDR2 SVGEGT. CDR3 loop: CASSSGTGVTDTQYF. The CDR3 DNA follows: TGTGCCAGCAGTTCCGGGACAGGGGTAACAGATACGCAGTATTTT.

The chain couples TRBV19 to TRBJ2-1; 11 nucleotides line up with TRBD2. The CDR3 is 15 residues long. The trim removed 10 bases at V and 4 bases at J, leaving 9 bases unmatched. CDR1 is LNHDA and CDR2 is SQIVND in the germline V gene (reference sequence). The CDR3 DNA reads TGTGCCACCCAAGAGGGACTAGCGGTTTACAATGAGCAGTTCTTC. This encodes CATQEGLAVYNEQFF. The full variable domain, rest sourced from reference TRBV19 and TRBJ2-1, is DGGITQSPKYLFRKEGQNVTLSCEQNLNHDAMYWYRQDPGQGLRLIYYSQIVNDFQKGDIAEGYSVSREKKESFPLTVTSAQKNPTAFYLCATQEGLAVYNEQFFGPGTRLTVL.

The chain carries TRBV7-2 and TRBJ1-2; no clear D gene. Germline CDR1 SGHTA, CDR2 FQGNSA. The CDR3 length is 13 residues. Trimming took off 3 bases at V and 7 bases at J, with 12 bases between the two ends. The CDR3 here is CASSFTGWTGYTF. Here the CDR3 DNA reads TGTGCCAGCAGCTTTACGGGGTGGACTGGCTACACCTTC.

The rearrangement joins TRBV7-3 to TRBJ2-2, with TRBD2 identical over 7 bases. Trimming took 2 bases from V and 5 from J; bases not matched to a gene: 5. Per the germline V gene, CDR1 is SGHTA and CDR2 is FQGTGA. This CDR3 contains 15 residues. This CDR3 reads CASSLRGSSTGELFF. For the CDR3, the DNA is TGTGCCAGCAGCTTACGCGGGAGTTCGACCGGGGAGCTGTTTTTT.

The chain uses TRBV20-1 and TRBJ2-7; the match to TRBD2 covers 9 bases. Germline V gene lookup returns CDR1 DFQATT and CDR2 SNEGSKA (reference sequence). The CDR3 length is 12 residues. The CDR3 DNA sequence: TGCGTAGCGGGGGCGAGCTCCTACGAGCAGTACTTC. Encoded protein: CVAGASSYEQYF.

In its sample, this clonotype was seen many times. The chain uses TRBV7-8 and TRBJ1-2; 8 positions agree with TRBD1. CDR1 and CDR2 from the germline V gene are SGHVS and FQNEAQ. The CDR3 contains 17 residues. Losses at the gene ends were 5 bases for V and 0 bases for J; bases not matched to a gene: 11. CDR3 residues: CASSESPATGANYGYTF. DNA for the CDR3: TGTGCCAGCAGCGAGAGTCCCGCGACAGGGGCTAACTATGGCTACACCTTC.

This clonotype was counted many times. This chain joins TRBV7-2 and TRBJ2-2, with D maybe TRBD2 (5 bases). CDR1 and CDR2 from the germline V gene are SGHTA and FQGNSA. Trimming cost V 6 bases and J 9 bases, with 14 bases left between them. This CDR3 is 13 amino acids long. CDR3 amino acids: CASRPASGWELFF. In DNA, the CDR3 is TGTGCCAGCAGGCCCGCCAGCGGATGGGAGCTGTTTTTT.

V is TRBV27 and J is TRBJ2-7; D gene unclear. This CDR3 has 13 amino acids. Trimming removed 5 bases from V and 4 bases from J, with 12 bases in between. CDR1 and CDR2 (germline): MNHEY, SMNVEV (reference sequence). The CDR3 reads CASSVSASYEQYF. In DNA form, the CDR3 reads TGTGCCAGCAGTGTGTCGGCTTCTTACGAGCAGTACTTC.

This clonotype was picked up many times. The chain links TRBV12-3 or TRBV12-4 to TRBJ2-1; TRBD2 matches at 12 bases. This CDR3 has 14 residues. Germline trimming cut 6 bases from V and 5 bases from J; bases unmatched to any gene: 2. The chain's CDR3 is CASSRTSGNNEQFF. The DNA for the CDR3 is TGTGCCAGCAGCCGGACTAGCGGGAACAATGAGCAGTTCTTC.

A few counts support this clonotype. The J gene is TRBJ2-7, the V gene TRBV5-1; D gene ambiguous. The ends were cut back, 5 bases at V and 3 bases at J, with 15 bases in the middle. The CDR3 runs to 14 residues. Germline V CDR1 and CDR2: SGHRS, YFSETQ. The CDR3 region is CASSGLVEGYEQYF. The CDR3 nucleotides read TGCGCCAGCAGTGGCCTAGTTGAAGGCTACGAGCAGTACTTC.

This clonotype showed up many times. The CDR3 here is CASSILAGGPGSYNEQFF. The CDR3 DNA reads TGTGCCAGCAGCATCTTAGCGGGAGGGCCGGGCTCCTACAATGAGCAGTTCTTC. The chain recombines TRBV7-2 with TRBJ2-1; TRBD2 aligns across 11 bases. The CDR3 spans 18 residues. With 5 bases clipped from V and 0 bases from J, the junction kept 9 bases outside the gene matches. Germline loops: CDR1 SGHTA, CDR2 FQGNSA. The entire variable domain, with the rest obtained from reference TRBV7-2 and TRBJ2-1, is as follows: GAGVSQSPSNKVTEKGKDVELRCDPISGHTALYWYRQSLGQGLEFLIYFQGNSAPDKSGLPSDRFSAERTGGSVSTLTIQRTQQEDSAVYLCASSILAGGPGSYNEQFFGPGTRLTVL.

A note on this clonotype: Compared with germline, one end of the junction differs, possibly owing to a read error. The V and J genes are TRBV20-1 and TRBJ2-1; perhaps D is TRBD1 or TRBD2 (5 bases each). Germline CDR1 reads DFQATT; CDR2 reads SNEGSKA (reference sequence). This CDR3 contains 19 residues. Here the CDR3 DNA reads TGCAGTGCTAGAGATCGAACAAAAAGTGGTGGGGGAACCTACAATGAGCAGTGCTTC. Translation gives CSARDRTKSGGGTYNEQCF.

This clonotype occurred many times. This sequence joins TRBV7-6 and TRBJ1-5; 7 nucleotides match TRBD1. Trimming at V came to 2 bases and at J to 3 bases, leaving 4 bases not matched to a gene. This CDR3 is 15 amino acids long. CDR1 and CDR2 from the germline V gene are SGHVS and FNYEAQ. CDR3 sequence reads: CASSLTGQLNQPQHF. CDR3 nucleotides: TGTGCCAGCAGCTTAACGGGACAGCTCAATCAGCCCCAGCATTTT. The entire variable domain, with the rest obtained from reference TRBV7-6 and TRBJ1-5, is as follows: GAGVSQSPRYKVTKRGQDVALRCDPISGHVSLYWYRQALGQGPEFLTYFNYEAQQDKSGLPNDRFSAERPEGSISTLTIQRTEQRDSAMYRCASSLTGQLNQPQHFGDGTRLSIL.

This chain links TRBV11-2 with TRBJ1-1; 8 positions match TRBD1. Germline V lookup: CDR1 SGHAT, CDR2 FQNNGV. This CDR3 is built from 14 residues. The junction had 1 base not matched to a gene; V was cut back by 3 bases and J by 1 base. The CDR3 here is CASSFGQGNTEAFF. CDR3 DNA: TGTGCCAGCAGCTTTGGACAGGGGAACACTGAAGCTTTCTTT.

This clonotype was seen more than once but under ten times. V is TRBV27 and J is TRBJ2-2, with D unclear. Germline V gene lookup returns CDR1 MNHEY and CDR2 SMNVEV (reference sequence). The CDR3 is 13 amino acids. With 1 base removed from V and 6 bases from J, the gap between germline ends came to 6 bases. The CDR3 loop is CASSLLGPGELFF. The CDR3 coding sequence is TGTGCCAGCAGTTTATTGGGCCCCGGGGAGCTGTTTTTT.

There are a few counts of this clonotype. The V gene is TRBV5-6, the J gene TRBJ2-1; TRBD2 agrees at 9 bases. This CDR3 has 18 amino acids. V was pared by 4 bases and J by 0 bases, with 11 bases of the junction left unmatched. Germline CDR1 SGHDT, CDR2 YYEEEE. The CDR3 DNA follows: TGTGCCAGCAGCCCTCACCTAGCGGGGTTAAGCTCCTACAATGAGCAGTTCTTC. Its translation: CASSPHLAGLSSYNEQFF.

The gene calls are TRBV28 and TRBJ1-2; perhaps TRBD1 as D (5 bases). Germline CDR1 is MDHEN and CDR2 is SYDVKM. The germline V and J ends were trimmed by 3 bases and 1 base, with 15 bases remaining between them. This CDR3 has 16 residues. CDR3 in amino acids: CASSLSGGPFNYGYTF. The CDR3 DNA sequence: TGTGCCAGCAGTTTGTCTGGGGGTCCCTTTAACTATGGCTACACCTTC.

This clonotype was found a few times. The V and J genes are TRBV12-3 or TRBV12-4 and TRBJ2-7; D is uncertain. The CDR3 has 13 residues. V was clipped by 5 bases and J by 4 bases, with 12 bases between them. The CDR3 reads CASSLRAFYEQYF. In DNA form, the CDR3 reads TGTGCCAGCAGTCTCCGGGCTTTTTACGAGCAGTACTTC.

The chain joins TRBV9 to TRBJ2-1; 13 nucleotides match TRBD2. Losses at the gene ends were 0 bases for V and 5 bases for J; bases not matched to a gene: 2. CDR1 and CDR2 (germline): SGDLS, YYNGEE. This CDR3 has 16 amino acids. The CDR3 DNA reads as TGTGCCAGCAGCGTAGGAGGGACTAGCGGGAACAATGAGCAGTTCTTC. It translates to CASSVGGTSGNNEQFF.

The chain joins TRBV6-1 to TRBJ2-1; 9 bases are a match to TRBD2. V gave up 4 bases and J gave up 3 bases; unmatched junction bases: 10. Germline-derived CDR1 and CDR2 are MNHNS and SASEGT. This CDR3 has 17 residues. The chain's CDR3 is CASSGASGKGGYNEQFF. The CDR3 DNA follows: TGTGCCAGCAGTGGGGCTAGCGGGAAAGGGGGCTACAATGAGCAGTTCTTC.

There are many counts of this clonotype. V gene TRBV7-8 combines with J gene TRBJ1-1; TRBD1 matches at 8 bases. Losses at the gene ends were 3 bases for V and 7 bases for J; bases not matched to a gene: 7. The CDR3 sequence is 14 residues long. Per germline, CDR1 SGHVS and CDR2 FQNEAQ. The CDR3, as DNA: TGTGCCAGCAGCTTGGGCAGGGGGCGGAGTGAAGCTTTCTTT. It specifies CASSLGRGRSEAFF.

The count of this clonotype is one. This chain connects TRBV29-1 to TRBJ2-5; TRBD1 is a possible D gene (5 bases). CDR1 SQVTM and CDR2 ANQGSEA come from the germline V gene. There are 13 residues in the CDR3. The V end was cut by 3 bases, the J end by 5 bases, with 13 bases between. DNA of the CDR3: TGCAGCGTTGAGGGCAGGGTCTGGGAGACCCAGTACTTC. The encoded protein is CSVEGRVWETQYF. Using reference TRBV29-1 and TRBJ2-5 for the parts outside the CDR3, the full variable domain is SAVISQKPSRDICQRGTSLTIQCQVDSQVTMMFWYRQQPGQSLTLIATANQGSEATYESGFVIDKFPISRPNLTFSTLTVSNMSPEDSSIYLCSVEGRVWETQYFGPGTRLLVL.

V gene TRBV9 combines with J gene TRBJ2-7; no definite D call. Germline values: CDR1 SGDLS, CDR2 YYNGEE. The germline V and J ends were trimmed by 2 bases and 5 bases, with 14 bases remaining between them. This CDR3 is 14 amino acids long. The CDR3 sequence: CASSVTGQPHEQYF. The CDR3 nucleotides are TGTGCCAGCAGCGTTACGGGCCAACCACACGAGCAGTACTTC. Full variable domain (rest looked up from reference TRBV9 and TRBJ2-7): DSGVTQTPKHLITATGQRVTLRCSPRSGDLSVYWYQQSLDQGLQFLIQYYNGEERAKGNILERFSAQQFPDLHSELNLSSLELGDSALYFCASSVTGQPHEQYFGPGTRLTVT.

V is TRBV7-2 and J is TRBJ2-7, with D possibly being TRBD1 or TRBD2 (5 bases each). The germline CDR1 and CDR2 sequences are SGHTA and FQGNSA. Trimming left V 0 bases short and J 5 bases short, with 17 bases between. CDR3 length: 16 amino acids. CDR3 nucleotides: TGTGCCAGCAGCTTAGCGCCAGTCCGAGGGACCCACGAGCAGTACTTC. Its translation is CASSLAPVRGTHEQYF.

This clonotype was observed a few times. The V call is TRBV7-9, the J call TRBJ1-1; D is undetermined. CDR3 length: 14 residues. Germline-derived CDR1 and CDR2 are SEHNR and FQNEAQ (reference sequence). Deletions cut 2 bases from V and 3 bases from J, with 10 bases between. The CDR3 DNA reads TGTGCCAGCAGCTTATTCGGCGGGGACACTGAAGCTTTCTTT. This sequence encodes CASSLFGGDTEAFF.

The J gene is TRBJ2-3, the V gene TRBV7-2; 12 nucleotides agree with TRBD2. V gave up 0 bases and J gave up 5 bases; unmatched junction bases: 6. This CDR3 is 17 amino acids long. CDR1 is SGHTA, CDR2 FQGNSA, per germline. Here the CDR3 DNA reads TGTGCCAGCAGCTTAGCGTCTAGCGGGAGGGCCATAGATACGCAGTATTTT. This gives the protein CASSLASSGRAIDTQYF.